A selection of T cell receptor beta chains follows, all from one sample in a study of T cell repertoires in cytomegalovirus infection. No cognate antigen is known for these TCRs. TCRdb itself ran the reads through MiXCR, one entry per CDR3 protein. The sample holds around 900,000 distinct CDR3 sequences, around 32% seen once. The sequences come from cultured CD8+ T cells from PBMCs, collected from culture after CMV antigen stimulation. These receptors were collected from a human donor in good health (CMV status not recorded). Some clones in this sample may be carry-over from other donors' samples. Both conserved end residues are part of each CDR3. A D gene is named only where the DNA matches it firmly. Clone size, where shown, is once, few, many, or a class for clones that have expanded.

size	J	D	length	V	CDR3	DNA
-	TRBJ1-1	-	12	TRBV7-9	CASTFGVLEAFF	TGTGCCAGCACCTTCGGGGTGCTTGAAGCTTTCTTT
-	TRBJ2-7	-	17	TRBV27	CASSFIPNPGPDYERYF	TGTGCCAGCAGTTTTATCCCCAACCCAGGGCCAGATTACGAGCGGTACTTC
-	TRBJ2-7	TRBD1	15	TRBV7-7	CASSSGQGPTYEQYF	TGTGCTAGCAGCTCCGGACAGGGGCCGACCTACGAGCAGTACTTC
-	TRBJ2-1	TRBD2	16	TRBV3-1	CASSQEAGSPYNEQFF	TGTGCCAGCAGCCAAGAAGCGGGGTCCCCCTACAATGAGCAGTTCTTC
many	TRBJ1-2	TRBD1	15	TRBV5-1	CASSQGQANRDGYTF	TGCGCCAGCAGCCAGGGACAGGCCAACCGGGATGGCTACACCTTC
few	TRBJ2-7	TRBD1	13	TRBV10-2	CASSEDRVNEQYF	TGCGCCAGCAGTGAAGACAGGGTGAACGAGCAGTACTTC
-	TRBJ1-2	-	17	TRBV10-3	CAISESRGGRGVDGYTF	TGTGCCATCAGTGAGTCTAGAGGGGGGCGCGGCGTCGATGGCTACACCTTC
-	TRBJ2-7	TRBD1	16	TRBV13	CASNHRGRGDSYEQYF	TGTGCCAGCAACCACAGGGGGCGCGGGGACTCCTACGAGCAGTACTTC
many	TRBJ2-1	-	14	TRBV7-8	CASSGGLSRNEQFF	TGTGCCAGCAGCGGGGGACTCTCGCGCAATGAGCAGTTCTTC
-	TRBJ1-1	-	16	TRBV10-2	CASSDDPRIGNTEAFF	TGCGCCAGCAGTGACGACCCCAGGATTGGGAACACTGAAGCTTTCTTT
-	TRBJ2-7	TRBD1	15	TRBV28	CATMGPGTGGYEQYF	TGTGCCACCATGGGCCCCGGGACAGGGGGTTACGAGCAGTACTTC
-	TRBJ2-5	-	19	TRBV6-1	CASSLYPRQGSRVQETQYF	TGTGCCAGCAGTTTATATCCCCGGCAGGGCTCTCGAGTCCAAGAGACCCAGTACTTC
-	TRBJ2-7	-	14	TRBV14	CASSQGPPGYEQYF	TGTGCCAGCAGCCAAGGACCCCCCGGGTACGAGCAGTACTTC
-	TRBJ1-3	-	16	TRBV11-2	CASSPDGFNSGNTIYF	TGTGCCAGCAGCCCGGACGGGTTCAACTCTGGAAACACCATATATTTT
few	TRBJ1-4	-	16	TRBV12-3/TRBV12-4	CASSRLTWGDHEKLFF	TGTGCCAGCAGTCGCCTTACTTGGGGGGATCATGAAAAACTGTTTTTT
few	TRBJ1-1	-	16	TRBV2	CASTKVKGTLGTEAFF	TGTGCCAGCACCAAAGTCAAAGGGACGCTGGGCACTGAAGCTTTCTTT
few	TRBJ1-6	-	14	TRBV15	CATSQEGLYSPLHF	TGTGCCACCAGCCAGGAGGGGCTATATTCACCCCTCCACTTT
many	TRBJ2-7	-	14	TRBV7-6	CASSSRTGAYEQYF	TGTGCCAGCAGCTCAAGAACCGGGGCCTACGAGCAGTACTTC
few	TRBJ2-7	-	14	TRBV15	CATSRERQVGEQYF	TGTGCCACCAGCAGAGAGAGGCAGGTCGGAGAGCAGTACTTC
few	TRBJ1-1	TRBD1	13	TRBV6-5	CASRGQGWTEAFF	TGTGCCAGCAGAGGACAGGGTTGGACTGAAGCTTTCTTT
few	TRBJ2-7	TRBD1	14	TRBV5-4	CASSIDRGSYEQYF	TGTGCCAGCAGCATTGACAGGGGATCCTACGAGCAGTACTTC
-	TRBJ1-1	-	13	TRBV7-6	CASSLRGRPEAFF	TGTGCCAGCAGCTTACGAGGGAGGCCTGAAGCTTTCTTT
few	TRBJ2-2	-	16	TRBV7-7	CASSPRTETNTGELFF	TGTGCTAGCAGCCCCAGGACAGAGACCAACACCGGGGAGCTGTTTTTT
few	TRBJ2-7	TRBD1	14	TRBV10-3	CAITEGAPQNEQYF	TGTGCCATCACTGAGGGGGCCCCGCAAAATGAGCAGTACTTC
-	TRBJ2-3	-	16	TRBV27	CASSLMVRDDGDTQYF	TGTGCCAGCAGTTTGATGGTTAGGGACGATGGGGATACGCAGTATTTT
many	TRBJ2-2	-	17	TRBV7-6	CASSFDQMRANTGELFF	TGTGCCAGCAGCTTTGACCAGATGAGAGCGAACACCGGGGAGCTGTTTTTT
many	TRBJ2-3	-	16	TRBV6-1	CASSEGDTAATDTQYF	TGTGCCAGCAGTGAAGGGGACACCGCCGCGACAGATACGCAGTATTTT
-	TRBJ1-5	-	14	TRBV19	CASMAGHSNQPQHF	TGTGCCAGTATGGCAGGGCATAGCAATCAGCCCCAGCATTTT
few	TRBJ2-5	-	14	TRBV6-6	CASSSRTAGETQYF	TGTGCCAGCAGTTCGAGGACAGCGGGGGAGACCCAGTACTTC
-	TRBJ1-5	TRBD1	16	TRBV27	CASSFEAGGSNQPQHF	TGTGCCAGCAGTTTTGAGGCAGGGGGCTCCAATCAGCCCCAGCATTTT
few	TRBJ2-3	TRBD2	18	TRBV6-2/TRBV6-3	CASSYFRLAGASTDTQYF	TGTGCCAGCAGTTACTTCAGACTAGCGGGGGCCAGCACAGATACGCAGTATTTT
many	TRBJ2-7	-	16	TRBV7-9	CASSLGFVTGTYEQYF	TGTGCCAGCAGCTTAGGTTTCGTGACAGGGACTTACGAGCAGTACTTC
-	TRBJ2-3	TRBD2	14	TRBV4-1	CASSQMGGADTQYF	TGCGCCAGCAGCCAAATGGGGGGGGCAGATACGCAGTATTTT
-	TRBJ1-5	TRBD1	19	TRBV28	CASSLRVQGHIRGNQPQHF	TGTGCCAGCAGTTTACGGGTACAGGGGCACATTAGGGGCAATCAGCCCCAGCATTTT
few	TRBJ1-2	TRBD1	22	TRBV14	CASSQALPGQGMNSLFNYGYTF	TGTGCCAGCAGCCAAGCTCTACCGGGACAGGGAATGAATTCCCTCTTTAACTATGGCTACACCTTC
few	TRBJ2-1	-	11	TRBV7-9	CASPRPREQFF	TGTGCCAGCCCCCGGCCCCGCGAGCAGTTCTTC
many	TRBJ2-2	-	16	TRBV7-3	CASSLYWTANTGELFF	TGTGCCAGCAGCTTATATTGGACAGCTAACACCGGGGAGCTGTTTTTT
few	TRBJ2-1	-	16	TRBV7-3	CASSLTGGYSYNEQFF	TGTGCCAGCAGCTTAACGGGGGGATACTCCTACAATGAGCAGTTCTTC
few	TRBJ1-2	TRBD1	14	TRBV6-2/TRBV6-3	CASSEQGAFYGYTF	TGTGCCAGCAGCGAACAGGGGGCGTTTTATGGCTACACCTTC
-	TRBJ1-2	-	12	TRBV3-1	CASSQDTEGYTF	TGTGCCAGCAGCCAAGACACGGAGGGCTACACCTTC
-	TRBJ1-3	-	17	TRBV6-6	CANSYSRGSHSGNTIYF	TGTGCCAACAGTTATTCGAGAGGATCCCACTCTGGAAACACCATATATTTT
-	TRBJ1-1	-	13	TRBV19	CASSMWGATEAFF	TGTGCCAGTAGTATGTGGGGGGCCACTGAAGCTTTCTTT
few	TRBJ1-1	-	17	TRBV6-2/TRBV6-3	CASSYDFDGGILTEAFF	TGTGCCAGCAGTTACGATTTCGATGGGGGCATTTTGACTGAAGCTTTCTTT
few	TRBJ2-7	-	12	TRBV7-9	CASTEPTGEQYF	TGTGCCAGCACGGAACCTACCGGGGAGCAGTACTTC
-	TRBJ2-7	-	13	TRBV27	CASRPGGLYEQYF	TGTGCCAGTAGACCCGGGGGGCTGTACGAGCAGTACTTC
few	TRBJ2-5	-	16	TRBV6-6	CASSYSSYPGKETQYF	TGTGCCAGCAGTTACTCGTCTTATCCGGGGAAAGAGACCCAGTACTTC
few	TRBJ2-3	-	13	TRBV7-3	CASSLMGADTQYF	TGTGCCAGCAGCTTGATGGGGGCAGATACGCAGTATTTT
-	TRBJ1-4	-	16	TRBV4-3	CASSQDMGPFNEKLFF	TGCGCCAGCAGCCAAGATATGGGGCCCTTTAATGAAAAACTGTTTTTT
-	TRBJ1-6	-	16	TRBV7-2	CASSSIRAGRYSPLHF	TGTGCCAGCAGCTCAATTCGGGCAGGGCGGTATTCACCCCTCCACTTT
-	TRBJ2-7	TRBD1	13	TRBV12-3/TRBV12-4	CASSPGQGIEQYF	TGTGCCAGCAGTCCGGGACAGGGAATCGAGCAGTACTTC
few	TRBJ2-7	-	15	TRBV6-1	CASSEQEGRAYEQYF	TGTGCCAGCAGTGAACAGGAGGGTAGAGCCTACGAGCAGTACTTC
many	TRBJ1-1	TRBD1	17	TRBV7-2	CASSLEGPRGPKSEAFF	TGTGCCAGCAGCTTAGAGGGACCGAGGGGGCCCAAATCTGAAGCTTTCTTT
-	TRBJ1-1	-	14	TRBV7-9	CASSLDVRSTEAFF	TGTGCCAGCAGCTTAGACGTGAGGAGCACTGAAGCTTTCTTT
few	TRBJ1-1	-	12	TRBV6-2/TRBV6-3	CASSYRISEAFF	TGTGCCAGCAGTTACCGGATTTCTGAAGCTTTCTTT
-	TRBJ2-3	TRBD2	15	TRBV6-5	CASTTPGLAGDTQYF	TGTGCCAGCACTACCCCGGGGCTAGCGGGAGATACGCAGTATTTT
few	TRBJ1-1	TRBD1	15	TRBV10-2	CASSEYTGGITEAFF	TGCGCCAGCAGCGAATATACAGGGGGGATCACTGAAGCTTTCTTT